The TCR beta chain under discussion was sequenced for a study of metastatic and nonmetastatic thyroid tumors. The wider study: Malignant thyroid and benign thyroid patients provided blood and tumor or nodule tissue whose repertoires were compared. Study-wide findings and caveats: Significantly higher TCR beta diversity was reportedly seen in malignant thyroid tumors than benign nodules, in blood and tumor.

The table lists this clone with a few counts. Its specificity is unknown. Every patient was untreated before thyroid surgery. CDR1 MNHNS and CDR2 SASEGT come from the germline V gene. This CDR3 contains 13 residues. Trimming left V 2 bases short and J 3 bases short, with 5 bases between. In the authors' workflow: A papillary thyroid cancer distant-metastasis classifier was built from CDR3 differences across clinicopathological groups. TCRdb called clones again from the PCR reads with MiXCR. In this record, the V and J calls reflect TCRdb's handling and not the investigators' own analysis. The sample has approximately 40,000 clones; roughly half are singletons.

Material: tumor tissue. This chain links TRBV6-1 with TRBJ1-5; the D is unclear. This TCR derives from a male donor with papillary thyroid cancer or a benign thyroid nodule (not recorded which). Some clones in this sample may be carry-over from other donors' samples. DNA of the CDR3: TGTGCCAGCAGTGAATGGCCCAATCAGCCCCAGCATTTT. Translating it yields CASSEWPNQPQHF.